This T cell receptor beta chain was captured in a study of T-cell reconstitution after alpha-beta-depleted transplantation in children. Study-wide results and caveats: Surviving recipient T cells and thymic progenitors produced the high day-60 TCRbeta diversity seen in some patients.

Turning to this clonotype: Its specificity is not known. One end of the junction is discordant with germline, which a read error may explain.

The CDR3 spans 18 residues. The germline V gene has CDR1 SGHVS and CDR2 FQNEAQ. Preparing the TCRbeta library involved the use of unique molecular identifiers. One entry per CDR3 protein, called by TCRdb with MiXCR from the PCR reads. The data contain some 140,000 distinct CDR3 sequences, 9.5% to 10% of them singletons. Sequences were derived from PBMCs, mostly from graft donor cells, sampled 180 days after TCRalphabeta/CD19-depleted stem cell transplant. J is TRBJ2-7 and V is TRBV7-8, with D perhaps being TRBD1 or TRBD2 (5 bases each). The TCR was taken from a girl less than two years old who had a stem cell transplant for combined immunodeficiency, so the T cells may come from the graft donor. The CDR3 loop reads CASSLGDNLFWGYYDQYF. As DNA, the CDR3 is TGTGCCAGCAGCTTAGGGGATAATCTATTCTGGGGGTACTACGACCAGTACTTC.